This is a list of T cell receptor beta chains from one sample in a study of blood T cell repertoires in COVID-19. Sequenced by immunoSEQ multiplex PCR; TCRdb stores in-frame clones only, minus some. The repertoire includes fewer than 120,000 clones, roughly 87% of them detected once, and approximately 4.8% sits in the top ten. The sample taken for sequencing was peripheral blood. Source of these receptors: a human donor in a cohort sampled during active COVID-19. The CDR3 runs from the conserved cysteine through the conserved F or W. A D gene is named only where the DNA matches it firmly. Part of the rows lack a size; the others show once, few, many or a class for expanded clones.

j_gene: TRBJ2-1; len: 16; abundance: NA; v_gene: TRBV21-1; d_gene: NA; CDR3nt: TGTGCCAGCAGCAAAGAAACCCGGACTAGCTCCCCTGAGCAGTTCTTC; CDR3aa: CASSKETRTSSPEQFF
j_gene: TRBJ1-4; len: 15; abundance: NA; v_gene: TRBV18; d_gene: NA; CDR3nt: TGTGCGACCCTACCAAGGCCGGGACTAAGTGAAAAACTGTTTTTT; CDR3aa: CATLPRPGLSEKLFF
j_gene: TRBJ1-1; len: 12; abundance: NA; v_gene: TRBV27; d_gene: NA; CDR3nt: TGTGCCACTCGCGCGGGGAGCACTGAAGCTTTCTTT; CDR3aa: CATRAGSTEAFF
j_gene: TRBJ1-1; len: 14; abundance: NA; v_gene: TRBV5-1; d_gene: NA; CDR3nt: TGCGCCAGCACCCCGGACAGTCCGACAACTGAAGCTTTCTTT; CDR3aa: CASTPDSPTTEAFF
j_gene: TRBJ1-2; len: 11; abundance: NA; v_gene: TRBV19; d_gene: NA; CDR3nt: TGTGCCAGTAGTGCCGTGCGGGGCTACACCTTC; CDR3aa: CASSAVRGYTF
j_gene: TRBJ2-1; len: 15; abundance: NA; v_gene: TRBV11-3; d_gene: TRBD2; CDR3nt: TGTGCCAGCAGCTTAGGGACTAGCGGGGGGCCTATTCAGTTCTTC; CDR3aa: CASSLGTSGGPIQFF
j_gene: TRBJ1-6; len: 13; abundance: few; v_gene: TRBV6-5; d_gene: NA; CDR3nt: TGTGCCAGCAGGCCAATGACATATTCACCCCTCCACTTT; CDR3aa: CASRPMTYSPLHF
j_gene: TRBJ1-5; len: 16; abundance: NA; v_gene: TRBV19; d_gene: NA; CDR3nt: TGTGCCAGTAGTATAGGGGGGCAACTAAGGGGTCAGCCCCAGCATTTT; CDR3aa: CASSIGGQLRGQPQHF
j_gene: TRBJ2-3; len: 15; abundance: once; v_gene: TRBV4-1; d_gene: NA; CDR3nt: TGCGCCAGCAGCCTTAGCGGCACTAGCACAGATACGCAGTATTTT; CDR3aa: CASSLSGTSTDTQYF
j_gene: TRBJ2-7; len: 17; abundance: NA; v_gene: TRBV6-2/TRBV6-3; d_gene: TRBD1; CDR3nt: TGTGCCAGCAGTTACCCGGGGAGTAGGGGGCGCGGATACGAGCAGTACTTC; CDR3aa: CASSYPGSRGRGYEQYF
j_gene: TRBJ1-5; len: 15; abundance: NA; v_gene: TRBV6-2/TRBV6-3; d_gene: NA; CDR3nt: TGTGCCAGCAGTCCCGCACAAAATAGCAATCAGCCCCAGCATTTT; CDR3aa: CASSPAQNSNQPQHF
j_gene: TRBJ2-7; len: 12; abundance: NA; v_gene: TRBV10-3; d_gene: NA; CDR3nt: TGTGCCATCAGTACCGACAGGTTCGAGCAGTACTTC; CDR3aa: CAISTDRFEQYF
j_gene: TRBJ2-5; len: 13; abundance: NA; v_gene: TRBV18; d_gene: NA; CDR3nt: TGTGCCAGCTCACCCCCCGTCCAAGAGACCCAGTACTTC; CDR3aa: CASSPPVQETQYF
j_gene: TRBJ1-1; len: 14; abundance: few; v_gene: TRBV7-2; d_gene: NA; CDR3nt: TGTGCCAGCAGCTTAGATCGGAGTAGCACTGAAGCTTTCTTT; CDR3aa: CASSLDRSSTEAFF
j_gene: TRBJ1-2; len: 14; abundance: NA; v_gene: TRBV2; d_gene: NA; CDR3nt: TGTGCCAGCAAGTTAGGGGCTAACGTCTATGGCTACACCTTC; CDR3aa: CASKLGANVYGYTF
j_gene: TRBJ1-1; len: 14; abundance: NA; v_gene: TRBV18; d_gene: NA; CDR3nt: TGTGCCAGCTCACCACCGTCGGTGAACACTGAAGCTTTCTTT; CDR3aa: CASSPPSVNTEAFF
j_gene: TRBJ1-1; len: 13; abundance: NA; v_gene: TRBV9; d_gene: TRBD1; CDR3nt: TGTGCCAGCAGCGCCCCAGGGGGGACTGAAGCTTTCTTT; CDR3aa: CASSAPGGTEAFF
j_gene: TRBJ2-1; len: 15; abundance: NA; v_gene: TRBV7-9; d_gene: TRBD2; CDR3nt: TGTGCCAGCAGCCTTAGCGGGGGGGCAGGCAATGAGCAGTTCTTC; CDR3aa: CASSLSGGAGNEQFF
j_gene: TRBJ2-2; len: 15; abundance: NA; v_gene: TRBV2; d_gene: TRBD1; CDR3nt: TGTGCCAGCAGACCGGGACAGGGATACGCCGGGGAGCTGTTTTTT; CDR3aa: CASRPGQGYAGELFF
j_gene: TRBJ1-6; len: 13; abundance: NA; v_gene: TRBV6-5; d_gene: NA; CDR3nt: TGTGCCAGCAGCCCGGACAATAATTCACCCCTCCACTTT; CDR3aa: CASSPDNNSPLHF
j_gene: TRBJ2-1; len: 14; abundance: NA; v_gene: TRBV7-9; d_gene: TRBD2; CDR3nt: TGTGCCAGCAGCTTAACTAGCGGGGGTGATGAGCAGTTCTTC; CDR3aa: CASSLTSGGDEQFF
j_gene: TRBJ2-2; len: 14; abundance: NA; v_gene: TRBV11-3; d_gene: NA; CDR3nt: TGTGCCAGCAGCTTAATAGAGAACACCGGGGAGCTGTTTTTT; CDR3aa: CASSLIENTGELFF
j_gene: TRBJ1-1; len: 14; abundance: few; v_gene: TRBV15; d_gene: NA; CDR3nt: TGTGCCACCAGCCCCTGGAGCCGGAACACTGAAGCTTTCTTT; CDR3aa: CATSPWSRNTEAFF
j_gene: TRBJ1-6; len: 16; abundance: once; v_gene: TRBV5-1; d_gene: TRBD1; CDR3nt: TGCGCCAGCAGCGAGAGGACAGGGGAGGGGAATTCACCCCTCCACTTT; CDR3aa: CASSERTGEGNSPLHF
j_gene: TRBJ2-1; len: 16; abundance: few; v_gene: TRBV20-1; d_gene: TRBD1; CDR3nt: TGCAGTGCTAGTCGAGGTGGACAGGGAGTCGGCAATGAGCAGTTCTTC; CDR3aa: CSASRGGQGVGNEQFF
j_gene: TRBJ2-1; len: 13; abundance: NA; v_gene: TRBV5-1; d_gene: NA; CDR3nt: TGCGCCAGCAGCTTGGACACCTACAATGAGCAGTTCTTC; CDR3aa: CASSLDTYNEQFF
j_gene: TRBJ2-7; len: 13; abundance: NA; v_gene: TRBV5-1; d_gene: TRBD1; CDR3nt: TGCGCCAGCGGGCGACAGGGGACCTACGAGCAGTACTTC; CDR3aa: CASGRQGTYEQYF
j_gene: TRBJ1-1; len: 17; abundance: NA; v_gene: TRBV18; d_gene: NA; CDR3nt: TGTGCCAGCTCACCGCGGCGGAAGCAAATCATGAACACTGAAGCTTTCTTT; CDR3aa: CASSPRRKQIMNTEAFF
j_gene: TRBJ2-7; len: 14; abundance: NA; v_gene: TRBV19; d_gene: TRBD1; CDR3nt: TGTGCCAGTAGTATAGACGGGACAGTACGAGGGCAGTACTTC; CDR3aa: CASSIDGTVRGQYF
j_gene: TRBJ2-6; len: 17; abundance: NA; v_gene: TRBV5-4; d_gene: TRBD1; CDR3nt: TGTGCCAGCAGCCCCGGGACAGGGAGGTCTGGGGCCAACGTCCTGACTTTC; CDR3aa: CASSPGTGRSGANVLTF
j_gene: TRBJ1-3; len: 15; abundance: few; v_gene: TRBV11-2; d_gene: NA; CDR3nt: TGTGCCAGCAGCCGGACTTCCAGCTCTGGAAACACCATATATTTT; CDR3aa: CASSRTSSSGNTIYF
j_gene: TRBJ1-1; len: 16; abundance: NA; v_gene: TRBV5-5; d_gene: TRBD1; CDR3nt: TGTGCCAGCAGCATCACAGGGGTGGGGTGGAACACTGAAGCTTTCTTT; CDR3aa: CASSITGVGWNTEAFF
j_gene: TRBJ2-5; len: 12; abundance: NA; v_gene: TRBV29-1; d_gene: NA; CDR3nt: TGCAGCGTTGAACAGTACCAAGAGACCCAGTACTTC; CDR3aa: CSVEQYQETQYF
j_gene: TRBJ2-1; len: 14; abundance: NA; v_gene: TRBV5-5; d_gene: TRBD2; CDR3nt: TGTGCCAGCAGCTCTTTCGGGGGGGCCGATGAGCAGTTCTTC; CDR3aa: CASSSFGGADEQFF
j_gene: TRBJ1-2; len: 15; abundance: few; v_gene: TRBV9; d_gene: TRBD1; CDR3nt: TGTGCCAGCAGCGGCCAGGGACAGGGTTTCTATGGCTACACCTTC; CDR3aa: CASSGQGQGFYGYTF
j_gene: TRBJ2-6; len: 17; abundance: NA; v_gene: TRBV7-3; d_gene: TRBD2; CDR3nt: TGTGCCAGCAGCAGACTAGCGGGGACCTCTGGGGCCAACGTCCTGACTTTC; CDR3aa: CASSRLAGTSGANVLTF
j_gene: TRBJ2-3; len: 12; abundance: NA; v_gene: TRBV14; d_gene: NA; CDR3nt: TGTGCCAGCAGCCAAGCGGCAGATACGCAGTATTTT; CDR3aa: CASSQAADTQYF
j_gene: TRBJ1-1; len: 15; abundance: NA; v_gene: TRBV18; d_gene: NA; CDR3nt: TGTGCCAGCTCACCAACAAATACTATGAACACTGAAGCTTTCTTT; CDR3aa: CASSPTNTMNTEAFF
j_gene: TRBJ2-3; len: 13; abundance: once; v_gene: TRBV18; d_gene: TRBD2; CDR3nt: TGTGCCAGCTCACTGGGACTAGCGGGGGCCCTATATTTT; CDR3aa: CASSLGLAGALYF
j_gene: TRBJ2-1; len: 15; abundance: once; v_gene: TRBV5-1; d_gene: TRBD1; CDR3nt: TGCGCCAGCAGCTTAACGGGACAGGGGTACAATGAGCAGTTCTTC; CDR3aa: CASSLTGQGYNEQFF